This T cell receptor beta chain was recovered during a study of CD8 T cells in ankylosing spondylitis. A single record per CDR3 protein comes from TCRdb applying MiXCR to the 5' RACE reads. The table shows 750,000 to 850,000 distinct CDR3 sequences, with approximately 12% occurring only once. V dropped 4 bases and J dropped 2 bases, with 12 bases sitting between them. CDR3 length: 14 amino acids. This clonotype was observed many times. The antigen remains undetermined. Overall study findings and caveats: Characteristic of ankylosing spondylitis blood, it appeared, was a TCR beta motif comprising several highly homologous variants.

The TCR comes from a male donor with ankylosing spondylitis. V and J are TRBV12-3 or TRBV12-4 and TRBJ2-7; the D is unclear. Sample: blood, either unsorted or a sorted T cell fraction (not recorded which). The DNA of the CDR3 is TGTGCCAGCAGTTATGGTCCGAATACCTACGAGCAGTACTTC. As protein: CASSYGPNTYEQYF.